This TCR beta chain was identified during a study of blood T cell repertoires in COVID-19 (dated by TCRdb to the early 2020s). Regarding the study in general: Collaborator samples came from the United States, Italy and Spain and covered acute and convalescent phases of COVID-19. The material from the prospective study consisted of cDNA or gDNA derived from T cells, B-cell-depleted T cells, or PBMCs. Subjects who had been exposed to COVID-19, were actively infected with it, or had recovered from it provided the deeply sampled blood TCRbeta repertoires that made up the dataset. A freely available public database, intended as a resource for researchers studying the immune response to SARS-CoV-2, is where the repertoires were released. The samples were drawn from the first 160 participants of the ongoing ImmuneRACE study and from over a thousand subjects provided by 6 global collaborators. A de-identified subject ID, COVID-19 status, age in years and sex were almost always included in the sample metadata. Where available, HLA class I and class II types were obtained from metadata supplied by the sample provider rather than from assay-based typing. Study-level results and caveats: How much clinical and demographic metadata was included differed by source and by participant, and the metadata was provided uncurated.

The immunoSEQ Assay, a bias-controlled multiplex PCR, was used to amplify TCRbeta CDR3 regions from genomic DNA. Per the source publication's procedure: The number of nucleated cells in each sample was estimated by amplification of reference gene primers within the assay. Sequence reads were collapsed and filtered to measure the absolute abundance of every unique TCRbeta CDR3 rearrangement. Productive Simpson clonality was computed per sample as the square root of Simpson's diversity index over productive rearrangements. Imported from immuneACCESS, the table was reduced by TCRdb to in-frame sequences with V and J called. These copies leave out some clones; in studies compared against another copy, an unresolved V gene accounts for under half, and the cause of the remainder is not known. V and J calls and clone size are given by that table; D and trimming were obtained from the DNA. This sample holds roughly 70,000 clones; around nine tenths were observed only once. The ten largest make up 1.3% to 1.5% of the sample.

Here V drops 5 bases and J drops 3 bases, and the junction holds 4 bases not matched to any gene. The CDR3 starts with the cysteine, ends with the phenylalanine, and has 14 residues. Left in the record is the CDR3 DNA by itself, 42 bases read in frame from the first base. CDR1 and CDR2 are drawn from the germline V gene: MNHEY, SVGAGI. A remark on this clone: Which antigen it targets is not known. No much larger clone exists at a distance of one base, and base qualities are not known.

Each collaborating institution followed its own protocols to collect whole blood in K2EDTA tubes. Collaborator samples were shipped for TCRbeta analysis as frozen whole blood, isolated PBMCs, or DNA extracted from either sample type. The sequencing input was peripheral blood. This clonotype originated in a man over 45 with acute or convalescent COVID-19. Recombination linked TRBV6-5 to TRBJ2-3, with 8 bases aligning to TRBD1. The nucleotides are TGTGCCAGCAGTCGACAGGGGTGGACAGATACGCAGTATTTT. Its protein reads: CASSRQGWTDTQYF.